The rows below give T cell receptor beta chains drawn from one sample of a study of blood T cell repertoires in COVID-19. The method was immunoSEQ multiplex PCR; TCRdb's version includes in-frame clones alone and lacks a portion of them. The profile shows some 100,000 clones, 86% of them singletons. Sequencing was carried out using peripheral blood. These receptors all stem from a man aged 45 to 65 with acute or convalescent COVID-19. CDR3s include the opening cysteine and the closing phenylalanine or tryptophan. The order of the fields is V gene, clone size, CDR3 length, J gene, D gene, CDR3 protein, CDR3 DNA. The D gene is left open where the match is weak. Size is omitted from some rows. Given values are once, few, many or a class for expanded clones.

TRBV18	NA	17	TRBJ2-6	TRBD1	CASSPGQVSSGANVLTF	TGTGCCAGCTCTCCCGGACAGGTTAGCTCTGGGGCCAACGTCCTGACTTTC
TRBV5-1	NA	14	TRBJ2-7	NA	CASSLTAGTYEQYF	TGCGCCAGCAGCTTGACGGCGGGGACCTACGAGCAGTACTTC
TRBV24-1	NA	16	TRBJ1-2	TRBD1	CATSDSTYGQAAGYTF	TGTGCCACCAGTGACTCTACTTACGGACAGGCGGCTGGCTACACCTTC
TRBV2	NA	15	TRBJ2-5	TRBD1	CASSDPTGGRETQYF	TGTGCCAGCAGCGATCCCACAGGGGGCCGGGAGACCCAGTACTTC
TRBV6-2/TRBV6-3	few	14	TRBJ1-3	NA	CASSYSQAGNTIYF	TGTGCCAGCAGTTACTCTCAGGCTGGAAACACCATATATTTT
TRBV6-1	NA	13	TRBJ1-2	NA	CASNQYRTYGYTF	TGTGCCAGCAACCAATACAGGACATATGGCTACACCTTC
TRBV19	NA	17	TRBJ1-2	TRBD1	CASKQTGQGARGYGYTF	TGTGCCAGTAAACAGACTGGACAGGGGGCGCGAGGCTATGGCTACACCTTC
TRBV6-1	NA	14	TRBJ1-1	TRBD1	CASSETGKGTEAFF	TGTGCCAGCAGTGAGACAGGGAAGGGCACTGAAGCTTTCTTT
TRBV7-3	NA	15	TRBJ2-1	TRBD2	CASSFASGRDNEQFF	TGTGCCAGCAGCTTTGCTAGCGGGAGGGACAATGAGCAGTTCTTC
TRBV1	NA	14	TRBJ2-7	NA	CTSSPDRDAYEQYF	TGCACCAGCAGCCCCGACAGGGACGCCTACGAGCAGTACTTC
TRBV5-1	NA	16	TRBJ2-3	NA	CASSGRSGSSTDTQYF	TGCGCCAGCAGCGGACGGAGCGGGTCGTCCACAGATACGCAGTATTTT
TRBV6-5	NA	14	TRBJ1-2	NA	CASTTGGGSYGYTF	TGTGCCAGCACCACGGGGGGCGGCTCCTATGGCTACACCTTC
TRBV6-5	once	14	TRBJ1-6	NA	CASRASSYNSPLHF	TGTGCCAGCAGGGCCAGCTCCTATAATTCACCCCTCCACTTT
TRBV24-1	few	20	TRBJ2-5	TRBD1	CATSDLTGGTETGAWETQYF	TGTGCCACCAGTGATTTGACAGGGGGAACTGAGACGGGAGCCTGGGAGACCCAGTACTTC
TRBV10-3	NA	14	TRBJ2-1	TRBD2	CAISAAGVGNEQFF	TGTGCCATCAGTGCAGCGGGAGTTGGCAATGAGCAGTTCTTC
TRBV11-3	few	16	TRBJ2-1	TRBD2	CASSLGPSGPYNEQFF	TGTGCCAGCAGCTTAGGCCCTAGCGGCCCCTACAATGAGCAGTTCTTC
TRBV7-8	NA	16	TRBJ1-6	NA	CASSLEMAGRGSPLHF	TGTGCCAGCAGCTTAGAAATGGCGGGGAGAGGTTCACCCCTCCACTTT
TRBV29-1	NA	13	TRBJ2-7	TRBD2	CSVRLAGVYEQYF	TGCAGCGTACGACTAGCGGGGGTCTACGAGCAGTACTTC
TRBV9	NA	15	TRBJ2-1	TRBD2	CASSVAGTSWGEQFF	TGTGCCAGCAGCGTAGCGGGGACTAGCTGGGGTGAGCAGTTCTTC
TRBV5-1	NA	13	TRBJ2-7	NA	CASSQDIIYEQYF	TGCGCCAGCAGCCAGGACATTATCTACGAGCAGTACTTC
TRBV4-2	NA	18	TRBJ2-5	NA	CASSQDDSRAGAQETQYF	TGTGCCAGCAGCCAAGACGACTCGAGGGCTGGCGCGCAAGAGACCCAGTACTTC
TRBV27	NA	14	TRBJ1-2	TRBD1	CASTRRGQNYGYTF	TGTGCCAGCACCCGTCGGGGACAGAACTATGGCTACACCTTC
TRBV9	NA	17	TRBJ1-2	NA	CASSVGKFTVGAYGYTF	TGTGCCAGCAGCGTAGGAAAGTTCACAGTTGGGGCCTATGGCTACACCTTC
TRBV10-2	NA	14	TRBJ1-1	NA	CASSDTYRNTEAFF	TGCGCCAGCAGTGATACATATCGGAACACTGAAGCTTTCTTT
TRBV5-1	NA	17	TRBJ2-7	NA	CASSSYSSGTPSYEQYF	TGCGCCAGCAGCTCCTACTCCTCCGGGACTCCTTCCTACGAGCAGTACTTC
TRBV19	NA	14	TRBJ1-5	NA	CASSMVSGNQPQHF	TGTGCCAGTAGTATGGTTTCGGGGAATCAGCCCCAGCATTTT
TRBV7-9	NA	15	TRBJ2-3	TRBD2	CASSSKREIENTQYF	TGTGCCAGCAGCTCCAAGCGGGAGATTGAAAATACGCAGTATTTT
TRBV5-6	NA	14	TRBJ1-1	TRBD1	CASSPGTAYTEAFF	TGTGCCAGCAGCCCAGGGACAGCATACACTGAAGCTTTCTTT
TRBV11-3	NA	13	TRBJ1-1	NA	CASSLTQNTEAFF	TGTGCCAGCAGCTTGACACAGAACACTGAAGCTTTCTTT
TRBV7-8	once	17	TRBJ1-5	NA	CASSLAGRGGGNQPQHF	TGTGCCAGCAGCTTAGCAGGGCGTGGGGGCGGCAATCAGCCCCAGCATTTT
TRBV4-2	NA	15	TRBJ2-1	TRBD1	CASSPVTGGDNEQFF	TGTGCCAGCAGCCCCGTTACAGGGGGAGACAATGAGCAGTTCTTC
TRBV7-9	NA	14	TRBJ1-2	NA	CASSALQGPYGYTF	TGTGCCAGCAGCGCATTACAGGGTCCCTATGGCTACACCTTC
TRBV19	NA	15	TRBJ1-2	TRBD1	CASSIGERTGYGYTF	TGTGCCAGTAGTATAGGCGAGAGGACAGGGTATGGCTACACCTTC
TRBV7-9	once	12	TRBJ2-7	NA	CASSFEGYEQYF	TGTGCCAGCAGCTTCGAGGGCTACGAGCAGTACTTC
TRBV2	few	17	TRBJ2-1	TRBD1	CASSGVPRDREIDEQFF	TGTGCCAGCAGTGGAGTCCCTCGGGACAGGGAGATCGATGAGCAGTTCTTC
TRBV2	NA	15	TRBJ2-1	TRBD2	CASSEASGSHNEQFF	TGTGCCAGCAGTGAAGCCAGCGGGAGCCACAATGAGCAGTTCTTC
TRBV29-1	NA	13	TRBJ1-2	NA	CSVGGGPLYGYTF	TGCAGCGTTGGGGGGGGGCCCCTTTATGGCTACACCTTC
TRBV7-2	NA	14	TRBJ2-7	TRBD2	CASSPGTRRVEQYF	TGTGCCAGCAGCCCAGGGACTAGAAGGGTCGAGCAGTACTTC
TRBV7-9	NA	13	TRBJ2-3	TRBD1	CASSLTGADTQYF	TGTGCCAGCAGCTTGACAGGGGCAGATACGCAGTATTTT
TRBV15	NA	13	TRBJ1-2	TRBD1	CATSRAGGYGYTF	TGTGCCACCAGCAGAGCAGGGGGCTATGGCTACACCTTC
TRBV6-5	NA	13	TRBJ1-2	TRBD1	CASSPGQAFGGTF	TGTGCCAGCAGCCCGGGACAGGCCTTTGGGGGCACCTTC
TRBV29-1	NA	15	TRBJ1-4	NA	CSVLGAGKGPEKLFF	TGCAGCGTTCTCGGTGCAGGGAAAGGACCTGAAAAACTGTTTTTT
TRBV3-1/TRBV3-2	NA	17	TRBJ2-2	TRBD2	CASSRQRTSGNTGELFF	TGTGCCAGCAGTCGCCAGCGTACTAGCGGCAACACCGGGGAGCTGTTTTTT
TRBV29-1	NA	16	TRBJ1-3	NA	CSATPPRSSSGNTIYF	TGCAGCGCTACCCCACCGCGGAGCAGCTCTGGAAACACCATATATTTT
TRBV3-1/TRBV3-2	NA	14	TRBJ1-2	NA	CASSHWTVKNGYTF	TGTGCCAGCAGCCACTGGACTGTCAAGAATGGCTACACCTTC
TRBV5-5	NA	16	TRBJ2-5	TRBD2	CASSLRASGYQETQYF	TGTGCCAGCAGCTTGAGGGCTAGCGGATACCAAGAGACCCAGTACTTC
TRBV19	NA	13	TRBJ2-1	NA	CASSYGTYNEQFF	TGTGCCAGTAGTTACGGGACATACAATGAGCAGTTCTTC
TRBV9	NA	14	TRBJ1-2	TRBD1	CASSVGQGNYGYTF	TGTGCCAGCAGCGTTGGACAGGGAAACTATGGCTACACCTTC
TRBV6-5	NA	15	TRBJ1-6	NA	CASSYRGQINSPLHF	TGTGCCAGCAGTTATAGGGGACAAATTAATTCACCCCTCCACTTT
TRBV4-1	once	18	TRBJ2-1	TRBD2	CASSQGTSGSPTLNEQFF	TGCGCCAGCAGCCAAGGGACTAGCGGGTCTCCCACCCTCAATGAGCAGTTCTTC
TRBV19	once	14	TRBJ2-7	TRBD1	CASSIGQGAYEQYF	TGTGCCAGTAGTATTGGACAGGGGGCCTACGAGCAGTACTTC
TRBV9	NA	15	TRBJ2-1	NA	CASSVAPGEYNEQFF	TGTGCCAGCAGCGTAGCGCCTGGAGAATACAATGAGCAGTTCTTC
TRBV5-1	NA	14	TRBJ1-2	TRBD1	CASSLRDRKVGYTF	TGCGCCAGCAGCTTACGGGACAGGAAGGTGGGCTACACCTTC
TRBV6-1	NA	13	TRBJ2-3	TRBD2	CASSDRGGDTQYF	TGTGCCAGCAGTGACCGGGGGGGAGATACGCAGTATTTT
TRBV6-6	NA	13	TRBJ1-1	NA	CASSTGKNTEAFF	TGTGCCAGCAGCACGGGGAAGAACACTGAAGCTTTCTTT
TRBV3-1/TRBV3-2	NA	13	TRBJ2-5	TRBD2	CASSAGGKETQYF	TGTGCCAGCAGCGCGGGGGGGAAGGAGACCCAGTACTTC
TRBV6-1	NA	13	TRBJ2-1	TRBD1	CASSENRGWEQFF	TGTGCCAGCAGTGAAAACAGGGGGTGGGAGCAGTTCTTC
TRBV5-5	few	13	TRBJ1-3	NA	CASSLGLGDTIYF	TGTGCCAGTTCCTTGGGACTAGGTGACACCATATATTTT
TRBV27	NA	14	TRBJ1-5	NA	CASKITGLNQPQHF	TGTGCCAGCAAGATTACAGGGTTAAATCAGCCCCAGCATTTT